The following is a TCR beta chain sequence with its context. The CDR3 has 13 residues. Germline CDR1 is SNHLY and CDR2 is FYNNEI. This entry is derived from a study of PD-1 blockade in mismatch repair-deficient tumors. Only in-frame clones appear in the TCRdb table, and some are missing; sequencing was by immunoSEQ multiplex PCR. The data hold under 50,000 clones, with around 77% observed a single time. The J gene is TRBJ2-1, the V gene TRBV2; 10 bases agree with TRBD2. The sample in question was PBMCs, obtained before pembrolizumab treatment. This clonotype was sampled from an adult with mismatch repair-deficient cancer. The CDR3 DNA reads TGTGCAGCACCGGGACTAGCGAGCAATGAGCAGTTCTTC. Protein sequence: CAAPGLASNEQFF.